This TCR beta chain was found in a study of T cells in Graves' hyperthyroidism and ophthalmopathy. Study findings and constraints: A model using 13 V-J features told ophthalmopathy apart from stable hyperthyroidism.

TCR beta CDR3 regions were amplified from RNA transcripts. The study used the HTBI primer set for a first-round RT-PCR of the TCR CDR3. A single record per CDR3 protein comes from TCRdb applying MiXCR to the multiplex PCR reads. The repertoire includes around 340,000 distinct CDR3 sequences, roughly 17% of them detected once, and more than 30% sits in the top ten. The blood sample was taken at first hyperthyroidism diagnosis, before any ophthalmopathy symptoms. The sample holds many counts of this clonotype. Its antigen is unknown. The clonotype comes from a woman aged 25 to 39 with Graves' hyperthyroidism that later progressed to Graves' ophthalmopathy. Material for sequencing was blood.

CDR3 loop: CASSLRGQSYEQYF. DNA of the CDR3: TGCGCCAGCAGCTTGCGAGGACAGTCCTACGAGCAGTACTTC. The gene calls are TRBV5-1 and TRBJ2-7, with a tentative D call TRBD1 (6 bases). With 1 base removed from V and 1 base from J, the gap between germline ends came to 9 bases. The CDR3 runs to 14 residues. Germline V gives CDR1 SGHRS, CDR2 YFSETQ.